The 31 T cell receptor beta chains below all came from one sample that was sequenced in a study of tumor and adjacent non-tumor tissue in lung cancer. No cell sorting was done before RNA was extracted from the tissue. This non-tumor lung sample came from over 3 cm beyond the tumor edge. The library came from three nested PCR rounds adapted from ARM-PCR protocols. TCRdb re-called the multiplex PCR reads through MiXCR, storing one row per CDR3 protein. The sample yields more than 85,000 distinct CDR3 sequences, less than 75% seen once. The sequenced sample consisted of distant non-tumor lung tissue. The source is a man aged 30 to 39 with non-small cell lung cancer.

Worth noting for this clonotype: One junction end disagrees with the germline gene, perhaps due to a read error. In nucleotides, the CDR3 is TGTGCCAGCAGACCTGGGGGGGCTAGCACCGGGGAGCTGTTCTTT. Translated: CASRPGGASTGELFF. V is TRBV12-3 or TRBV12-4 and J is TRBJ2-2, with D tentatively TRBD2 (7 bases). The CDR3 loop spans 15 amino acids.

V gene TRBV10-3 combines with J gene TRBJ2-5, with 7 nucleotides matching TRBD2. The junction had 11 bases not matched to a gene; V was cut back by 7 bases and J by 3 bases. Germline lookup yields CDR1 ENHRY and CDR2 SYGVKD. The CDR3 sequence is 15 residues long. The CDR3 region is CAINGPSGGEETQYF. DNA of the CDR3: TGTGCCATCAATGGCCCTAGCGGCGGGGAAGAGACCCAGTACTTC.

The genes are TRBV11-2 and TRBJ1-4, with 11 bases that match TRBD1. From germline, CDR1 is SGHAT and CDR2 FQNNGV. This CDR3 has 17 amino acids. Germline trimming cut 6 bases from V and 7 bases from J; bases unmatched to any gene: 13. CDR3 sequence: CASRPDRGRHLFEKLFF. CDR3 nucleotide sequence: TGTGCCAGCAGGCCGGACAGGGGGCGTCATTTATTTGAAAAACTGTTTTTT.

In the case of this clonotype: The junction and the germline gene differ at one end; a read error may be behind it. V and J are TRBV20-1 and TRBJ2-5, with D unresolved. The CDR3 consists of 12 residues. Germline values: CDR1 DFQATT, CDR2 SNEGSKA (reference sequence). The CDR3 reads CSASEIQETQYF. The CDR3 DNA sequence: TGCAGTGCCAGTGAGATCCAAGAGACCCAATACTTC.

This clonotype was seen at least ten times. CDR3 in DNA: TGTGCCAGCAGCCAAGACGAGGTCGGCACTGAAGCTTTCTTT. Its translation is CASSQDEVGTEAFF. The chain joins TRBV4-2 to TRBJ1-1; no clear D. The CDR3 length is 14 residues. CDR1 LGHNA and CDR2 YNFKEQ come from the germline V gene. V was shortened by 0 bases and J by 4 bases, with 9 bases between the two germline ends.

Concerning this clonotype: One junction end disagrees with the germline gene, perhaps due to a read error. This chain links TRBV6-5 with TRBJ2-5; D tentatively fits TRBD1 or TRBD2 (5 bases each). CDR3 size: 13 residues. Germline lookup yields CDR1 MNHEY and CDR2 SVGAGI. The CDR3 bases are TGTGTCAGCAGTCGTTGGGGGTCGGAGACCCAGTATTTC. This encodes CVSSRWGSETQYF.

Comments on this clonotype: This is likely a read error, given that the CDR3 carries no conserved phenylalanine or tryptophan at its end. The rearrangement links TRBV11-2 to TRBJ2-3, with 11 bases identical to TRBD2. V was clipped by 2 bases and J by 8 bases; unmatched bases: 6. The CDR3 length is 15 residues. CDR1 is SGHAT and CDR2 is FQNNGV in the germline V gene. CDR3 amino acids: CASSLLAGGQGTQYS. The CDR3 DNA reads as TGTGCCAGCAGCTTACTAGCGGGGGGACAGGGTACGCAGTATTCT.

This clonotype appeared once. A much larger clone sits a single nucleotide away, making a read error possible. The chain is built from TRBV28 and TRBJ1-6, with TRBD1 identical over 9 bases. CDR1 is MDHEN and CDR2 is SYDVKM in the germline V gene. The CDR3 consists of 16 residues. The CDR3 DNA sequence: TGTGCCAGCAGTCCCCGGACAGGGGAGTATAATTCACCCCCCCACTTT. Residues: CASSPRTGEYNSPPHF. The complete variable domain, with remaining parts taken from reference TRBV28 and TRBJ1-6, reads DVKVTQSSRYLVKRTGEKVFLECVQDMDHENMFWYRQDPGLGLRLIYFSYDVKMKEKGDIPEGYSVSREKKERFSLILESASTNQTSMYLCASSPRTGEYNSPPHFGNGTRLTVT.

This CDR3 is CSAKQRSGNIIYF. DNA of the CDR3: TGCAGTGCTAAGCAACGGTCTGGAAACATAATATATTTT. This rearrangement joins TRBV20-1 to TRBJ1-3, with D unresolved. This CDR3 spans 13 amino acids. V was trimmed by 4 bases and J by 13 bases, leaving 20 bases between them. Germline values: CDR1 DFQATT, CDR2 SNEGSKA (reference sequence).

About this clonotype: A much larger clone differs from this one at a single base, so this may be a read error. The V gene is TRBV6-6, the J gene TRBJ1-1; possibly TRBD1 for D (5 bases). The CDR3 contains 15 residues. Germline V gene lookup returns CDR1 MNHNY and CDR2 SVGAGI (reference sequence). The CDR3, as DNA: TGTGCCAGCCGAACCAAGGGACTCCTGAACACTCAAGCTTTCTTT. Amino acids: CASRTKGLLNTQAFF.

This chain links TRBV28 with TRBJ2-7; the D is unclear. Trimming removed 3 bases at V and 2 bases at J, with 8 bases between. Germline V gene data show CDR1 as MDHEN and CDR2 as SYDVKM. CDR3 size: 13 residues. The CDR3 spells CASSFYQAYEQYF. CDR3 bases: TGTGCCAGCAGTTTTTATCAGGCCTACGAGCAGTACTTC.

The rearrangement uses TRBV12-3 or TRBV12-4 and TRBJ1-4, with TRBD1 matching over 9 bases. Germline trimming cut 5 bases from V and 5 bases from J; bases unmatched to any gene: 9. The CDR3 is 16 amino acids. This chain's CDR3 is CASSPGQGPSNEKLFF. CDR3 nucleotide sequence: TGTGCCAGCAGTCCAGGACAGGGGCCATCCAATGAAAAACTGTTTTTT.

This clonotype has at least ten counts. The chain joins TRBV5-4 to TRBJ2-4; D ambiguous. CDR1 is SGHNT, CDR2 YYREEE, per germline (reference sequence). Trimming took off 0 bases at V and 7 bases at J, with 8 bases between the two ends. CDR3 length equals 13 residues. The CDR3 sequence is CASSLALGNIQYF. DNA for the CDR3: TGTGCCAGCAGCTTGGCCCTAGGTAACATTCAGTACTTC.

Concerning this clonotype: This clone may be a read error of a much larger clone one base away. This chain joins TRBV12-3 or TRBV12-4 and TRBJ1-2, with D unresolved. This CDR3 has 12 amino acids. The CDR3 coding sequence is TGTGCCAGGAGTTTTAGAGGTTCTGGCTACACCTTC. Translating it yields CARSFRGSGYTF.

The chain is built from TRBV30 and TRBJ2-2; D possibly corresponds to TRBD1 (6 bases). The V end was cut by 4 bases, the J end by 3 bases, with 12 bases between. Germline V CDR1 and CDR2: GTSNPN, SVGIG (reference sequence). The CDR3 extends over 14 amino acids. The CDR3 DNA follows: TGTGCCTGGAATAGGGGGTCCTACACCGGGGAGCTGTTTTTT. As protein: CAWNRGSYTGELFF.

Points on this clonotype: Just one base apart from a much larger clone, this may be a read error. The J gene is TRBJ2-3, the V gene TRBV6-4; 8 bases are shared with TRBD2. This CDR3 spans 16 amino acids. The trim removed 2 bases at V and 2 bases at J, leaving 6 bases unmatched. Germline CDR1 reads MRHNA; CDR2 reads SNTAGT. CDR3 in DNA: TGTGCCAGCAGTGACGCTATCGGGGGGGCCACAGATACGCAGTATTTT. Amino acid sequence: CASSDAIGGATDTQYF.

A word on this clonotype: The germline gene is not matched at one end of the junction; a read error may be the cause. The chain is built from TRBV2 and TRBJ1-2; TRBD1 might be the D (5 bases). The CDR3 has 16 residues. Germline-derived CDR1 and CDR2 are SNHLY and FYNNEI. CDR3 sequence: CASPGGTLYANYSYTF. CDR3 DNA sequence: TGTGCCAGCCCCGGTGGGACCCTTTACGCTAACTATAGCTACACCTTC.

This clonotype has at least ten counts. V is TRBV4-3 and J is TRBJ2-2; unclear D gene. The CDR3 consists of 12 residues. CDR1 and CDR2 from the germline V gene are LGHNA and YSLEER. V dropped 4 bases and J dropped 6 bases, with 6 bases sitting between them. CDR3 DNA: TGCGCCAGCAGCCCCCTCGCCGGGGAGCTGTTTTTT. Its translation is CASSPLAGELFF.

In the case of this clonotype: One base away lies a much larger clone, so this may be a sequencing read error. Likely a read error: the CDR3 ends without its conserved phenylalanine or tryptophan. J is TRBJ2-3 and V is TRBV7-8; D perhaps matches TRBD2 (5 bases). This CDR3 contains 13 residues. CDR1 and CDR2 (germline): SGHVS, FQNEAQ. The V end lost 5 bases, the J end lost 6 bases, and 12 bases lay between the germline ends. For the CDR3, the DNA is TGTGCCAGCAGCCCAGGACTTAAGGATACGCAGTATCTT. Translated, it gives CASSPGLKDTQYL.

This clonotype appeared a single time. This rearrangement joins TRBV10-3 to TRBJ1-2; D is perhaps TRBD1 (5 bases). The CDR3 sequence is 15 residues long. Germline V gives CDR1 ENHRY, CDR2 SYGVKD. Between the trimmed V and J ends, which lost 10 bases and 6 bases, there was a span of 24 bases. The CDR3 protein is CANTNFDSGGDGYTF. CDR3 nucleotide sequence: TGTGCCAACACCAACTTCGACAGCGGCGGCGATGGCTACACCTTC.

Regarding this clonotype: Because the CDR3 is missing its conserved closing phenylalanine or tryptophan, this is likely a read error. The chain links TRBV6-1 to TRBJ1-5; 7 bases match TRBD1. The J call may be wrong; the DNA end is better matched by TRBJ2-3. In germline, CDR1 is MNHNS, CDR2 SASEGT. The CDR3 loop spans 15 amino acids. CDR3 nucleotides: TGTGCCAGCAGTGTCCGCGACAGTTCGGGACAGCCCCAGTATTGT. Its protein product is CASSVRDSSGQPQYC.

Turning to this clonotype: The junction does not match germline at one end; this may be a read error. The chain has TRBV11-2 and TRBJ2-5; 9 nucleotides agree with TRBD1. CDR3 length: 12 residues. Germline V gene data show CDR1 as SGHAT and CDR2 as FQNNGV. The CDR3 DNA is TGTGCCGGCAGCTGGACAGGGGAGACCCAGTGCTTC. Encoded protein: CAGSWTGETQCF.

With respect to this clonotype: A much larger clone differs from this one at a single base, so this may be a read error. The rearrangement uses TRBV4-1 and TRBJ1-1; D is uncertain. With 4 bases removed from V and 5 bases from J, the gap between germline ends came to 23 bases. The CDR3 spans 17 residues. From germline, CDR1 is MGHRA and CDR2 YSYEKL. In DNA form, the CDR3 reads TGCGCCAGCAGCCTGAAGTACTCGGGAGTTGGGGATACTGAAGCTTTCTTT. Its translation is CASSLKYSGVGDTEAFF.

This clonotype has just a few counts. The CDR3 DNA is TGCGCCAGCAGCCTTAGGGACAGCGGCACAGATACGCAGTATTTT. This gives the protein CASSLRDSGTDTQYF. The gene calls are TRBV5-1 and TRBJ2-3, with 7 bases fitting TRBD1. The CDR3 sequence is 15 residues long. V gave up 4 bases and J gave up 1 base; unmatched junction bases: 6. The V gene's germline CDR1 is SGHRS and CDR2 YFSETQ.

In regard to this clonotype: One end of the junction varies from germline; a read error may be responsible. The CDR3 sequence: CDSSRVADYTF. CDR3 nucleotide sequence: TGTGACAGCAGTAGGGTGGCAGACTACACCTTC. The chain combines TRBV12-3 or TRBV12-4 with TRBJ1-2; D unresolved. The CDR3 is made up of 11 amino acids.

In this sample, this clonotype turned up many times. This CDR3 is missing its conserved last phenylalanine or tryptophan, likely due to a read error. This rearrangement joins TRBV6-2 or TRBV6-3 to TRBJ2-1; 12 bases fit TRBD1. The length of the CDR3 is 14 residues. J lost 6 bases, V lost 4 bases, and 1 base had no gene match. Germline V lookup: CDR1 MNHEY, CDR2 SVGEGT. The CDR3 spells CASSWDRGLNEQFL. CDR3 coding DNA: TGTGCCAGCAGTTGGGACAGGGGGCTCAATGAGCAGTTCCTC.

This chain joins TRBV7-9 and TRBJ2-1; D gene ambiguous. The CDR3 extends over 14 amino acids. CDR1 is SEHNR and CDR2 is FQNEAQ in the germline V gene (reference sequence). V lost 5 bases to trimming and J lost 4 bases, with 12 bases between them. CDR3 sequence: CASSILPSYNEQFF. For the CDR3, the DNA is TGTGCCAGCAGCATACTGCCTTCATACAATGAGCAGTTCTTC.

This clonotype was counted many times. For the CDR3, the DNA is TGCAGTTCGACCCGGGACTCATCCTACGAGCAGTACTTC. This encodes CSSTRDSSYEQYF. The chain uses TRBV20-1 and TRBJ2-7; the D gene is possibly TRBD2 (6 bases). There are 13 residues in the CDR3. Trimming took off 8 bases at V and 1 base at J, with 15 bases between the two ends. Germline CDR1 reads DFQATT; CDR2 reads SNEGSKA (reference sequence).

The CDR3 protein is CSAKRQSGDAIYF. CDR3 bases: TGCAGTGCTAAGCGACAGTCTGGAGACGCCATATATTTT. The genes are TRBV20-1 and TRBJ1-3; TRBD1 might be the D (5 bases). Trimming left V 4 bases short and J 11 bases short, with 18 bases between. The CDR3 loop spans 13 amino acids. Germline V gene lookup returns CDR1 DFQATT and CDR2 SNEGSKA (reference sequence).

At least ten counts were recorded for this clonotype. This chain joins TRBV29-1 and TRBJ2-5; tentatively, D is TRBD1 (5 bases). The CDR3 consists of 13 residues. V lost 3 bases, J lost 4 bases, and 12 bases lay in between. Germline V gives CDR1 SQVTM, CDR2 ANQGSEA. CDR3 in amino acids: CSVEGYQGETQYF. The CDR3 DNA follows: TGCAGCGTTGAGGGGTACCAGGGAGAGACCCAGTACTTC.

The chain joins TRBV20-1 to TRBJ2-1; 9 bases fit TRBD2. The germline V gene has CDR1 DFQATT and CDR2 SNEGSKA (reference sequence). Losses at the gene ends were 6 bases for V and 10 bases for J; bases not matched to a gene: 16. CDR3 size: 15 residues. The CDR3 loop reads CSALTGTSILREQFF. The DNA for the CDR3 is TGCAGTGCCCTGACCGGGACTAGCATTCTCCGCGAGCAGTTCTTC.